These 14 T cell receptor beta chains were sequenced from one sample in a study of shared T cell receptors in the human thymus. Here immunoSEQ multiplex PCR was the method, and the copy in TCRdb shows in-frame clones only, minus some. The table records hundreds of thousands of clones, around 87% of them present only once. This sample was shared with a second study, whose subject was human thymus T cells.

Source material: thymocytes. These receptors came from a boy under two years old with a congenital heart defect.

The rearrangement uses TRBV6-5 and TRBJ2-7; a weak D match, TRBD2 (5 bases). There are 14 residues in the CDR3. CDR1 MNHEY and CDR2 SVGAGI come from the germline V gene. V dropped 6 bases and J dropped 3 bases, with 15 bases sitting between them. The CDR3 protein is CASSHTSFGYEQYF. The CDR3 nucleotides read TGTGCCAGCAGCCACACTAGTTTCGGCTACGAGCAGTACTTC.

The chain has TRBV28 and TRBJ1-2, with D perhaps matching TRBD1 (5 bases). The germline CDR1 and CDR2 sequences are MDHEN and SYDVKM. The CDR3 totals 16 residues. Trimming shortened V by 3 bases and J by 4 bases, and 18 bases separated the two germline ends. The CDR3 sequence: CASSFEVGGFIYGYTF. CDR3 nucleotides: TGTGCCAGCAGTTTCGAGGTTGGGGGGTTTATCTATGGCTACACCTTC.

The chain uses TRBV7-3 and TRBJ2-3; D is perhaps TRBD1 (5 bases). The length of the CDR3 is 13 residues. The V and J ends lost 5 bases and 8 bases respectively, with 14 bases between them. Looked up from germline, CDR1 is SGHTA and CDR2 is FQGTGA. The CDR3: CASSAGQVGTQYF. The CDR3 DNA sequence: TGTGCCAGCAGCGCCGGACAAGTCGGTACGCAGTATTTT.

The rearrangement joins TRBV27 to TRBJ1-5; D is ambiguous. Germline CDR1 and CDR2: MNHEY and SMNVEV (reference sequence). Deletions cut 4 bases from V and 5 bases from J, with 36 bases between. The length of the CDR3 is 22 residues. The CDR3 DNA reads TGTGCCAGCAGTTACCCCCGCGAGGCAGTACATCGGGTTCGGGTTCCTTATCAGCCCCAGCATTTT. Amino acids: CASSYPREAVHRVRVPYQPQHF.

The V gene is TRBV7-9, the J gene TRBJ1-1; 9 bases map to TRBD1. Losses at the gene ends were 1 base for V and 7 bases for J; bases not matched to a gene: 10. In germline, CDR1 is SEHNR, CDR2 FQNEAQ (reference sequence). The length of the CDR3 is 16 residues. CDR3 sequence reads: CASSLGGQGIHYEAFF. The DNA for the CDR3 is TGTGCCAGCAGCTTAGGAGGACAGGGGATCCATTATGAAGCTTTCTTT.

The DNA for the CDR3 is TGTGCCAGCACCCCAGGGGGCGAGGGGGATAGCTCCTATAATTCACCCCTCCACTTT. It codes for CASTPGGEGDSSYNSPLHF. This chain uses TRBV11-2 with TRBJ1-6; 8 bases match TRBD1. V trimming: 7 bases; J trimming: 0 bases; junction bases outside the gene matches: 14. The CDR3 runs to 19 residues. In germline, CDR1 is SGHAT, CDR2 FQNNGV.

The V gene is TRBV5-8, the J gene TRBJ1-4; 9 nucleotides match TRBD1. Germline loops: CDR1 SGHTS, CDR2 YDEGEE. The CDR3 is made up of 17 amino acids. Unmatched junction bases numbered 7, after V lost 4 bases and J lost 0 bases. Here the CDR3 DNA reads TGTGCCAGCAGCGTGGACAGGGGAGGTGCAACTAATGAAAAACTGTTTTTT. This translates into CASSVDRGGATNEKLFF. The full variable domain, completed using reference TRBV5-8 and TRBJ1-4, is EAGVTQSPTHLIKTRGQQATLRCSPISGHTSVYWYQQALGLGLQFLLWYDEGEERNRGNFPPRFSGRQFPNYSSELNVNALELEDSALYLCASSVDRGGATNEKLFFGSGTQLSVL.

Only a few counts were recorded for this clone. The chain has TRBV19 and TRBJ1-1; D possibly corresponds to TRBD1 (6 bases). The V and J ends lost 3 bases and 8 bases respectively, with 13 bases between them. The length of the CDR3 is 13 residues. CDR1 is LNHDA and CDR2 is SQIVND in the germline V gene (reference sequence). The CDR3 bases are TGTGCCAGTAGTATTGGGGCAGGGGAAGAAGCTTTCTTT. Translated: CASSIGAGEEAFF. The variable domain in full, with the rest retrieved from reference TRBV19 and TRBJ1-1, is DGGITQSPKYLFRKEGQNVTLSCEQNLNHDAMYWYRQDPGQGLRLIYYSQIVNDFQKGDIAEGYSVSREKKESFPLTVTSAQKNPTAFYLCASSIGAGEEAFFGQGTRLTVV.

The CDR3 spells CASRAPGQGSDEKLFF. Here the CDR3 DNA reads TGTGCCAGCAGGGCCCCGGGACAGGGTTCGGATGAAAAACTGTTTTTT. The rearrangement joins TRBV28 to TRBJ1-4; TRBD1 matches 9 bases. This CDR3 comprises 16 residues. Germline V lookup: CDR1 MDHEN, CDR2 SYDVKM. The J segment lost 6 bases and the V segment lost 6 bases, leaving 11 bases of the junction unmatched.

The chain has TRBV28 and TRBJ1-3; TRBD1 might be the D (6 bases). The CDR3 has 18 amino acids. Germline V lookup: CDR1 MDHEN, CDR2 SYDVKM. With 5 bases removed from V and 1 base from J, the gap between germline ends came to 21 bases. This chain's CDR3 is CASSLKQGRGLSGNTIYF. CDR3 coding DNA: TGTGCCAGCAGTCTAAAACAGGGAAGAGGTCTTTCTGGAAACACCATATATTTT.

This clone was found once. A read error may account for a junction end that differs from germline. This chain uses TRBV7-7 with TRBJ2-2; D possibly corresponds to TRBD1 (5 bases). The CDR3 contains 15 residues. Germline-derived CDR1 and CDR2 are SSHAT and FNYEAQ (reference sequence). The CDR3 sequence: CASSLDVRDTGELFF. The DNA for the CDR3 is TGTGCTAGCAGCTTAGATGTCAGGGACACCGGGGAGCTGTTTTTT.

The genes are TRBV7-2 and TRBJ2-7, with 8 positions matching TRBD1. The J segment lost 5 bases and the V segment lost 5 bases, leaving 5 bases of the junction unmatched. Germline V CDR1 and CDR2: SGHTA, FQGNSA. The CDR3 spans 13 residues. This CDR3 is CASSPDRAHEQYF. CDR3 nucleotides: TGTGCCAGCAGCCCGGACAGGGCCCACGAGCAGTACTTC.

The chain carries TRBV27 and TRBJ2-7; TRBD1 aligns across 7 bases. After removal of 6 bases from V and 0 bases from J, the junction contained 5 bases not matched to a gene. Germline CDR1 is MNHEY and CDR2 is SMNVEV (reference sequence). There are 14 residues in the CDR3. DNA for the CDR3: TGTGCCAGCAGACCCGGGACAGTCTCCTACGAGCAGTACTTC. Its protein product is CASRPGTVSYEQYF.

The gene calls are TRBV14 and TRBJ2-1; D might be TRBD1 (5 bases). Trimming removed 4 bases from V and 0 bases from J, with 13 bases in between. The V gene's germline CDR1 is SGHDN and CDR2 FVKESK. The CDR3 has 16 amino acids. CDR3 DNA sequence: TGTGCCAGCAGCCGGGGTAGGGGAAGCTCCTACAATGAGCAGTTCTTC. Its translation: CASSRGRGSSYNEQFF. Drawing the rest from reference TRBV14 and TRBJ2-1, the complete variable domain is EAGVTQFPSHSVIEKGQTVTLRCDPISGHDNLYWYRRVMGKEIKFLLHFVKESKQDESGMPNNRFLAERTGGTYSTLKVQPAELEDSGVYFCASSRGRGSSYNEQFFGPGTRLTVL.